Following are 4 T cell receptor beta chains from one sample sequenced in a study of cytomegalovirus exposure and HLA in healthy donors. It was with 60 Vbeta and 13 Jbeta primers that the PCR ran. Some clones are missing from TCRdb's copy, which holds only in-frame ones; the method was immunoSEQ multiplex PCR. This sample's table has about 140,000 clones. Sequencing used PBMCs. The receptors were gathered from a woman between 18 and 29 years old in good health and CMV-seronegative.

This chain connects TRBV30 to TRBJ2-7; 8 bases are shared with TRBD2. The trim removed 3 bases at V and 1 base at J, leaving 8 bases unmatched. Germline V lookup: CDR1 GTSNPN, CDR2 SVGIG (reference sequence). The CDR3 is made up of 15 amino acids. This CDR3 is CAWSNGGGRSYEQYF. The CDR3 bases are TGTGCCTGGAGCAACGGGGGGGGGAGATCCTACGAGCAGTACTTC.

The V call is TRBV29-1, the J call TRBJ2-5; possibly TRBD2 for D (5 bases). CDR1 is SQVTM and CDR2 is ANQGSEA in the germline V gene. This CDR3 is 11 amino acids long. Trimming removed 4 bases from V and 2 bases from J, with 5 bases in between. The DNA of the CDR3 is TGCAGCGTTGGGGAGCAAGAGACCCAGTACTTC. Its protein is CSVGEQETQYF.

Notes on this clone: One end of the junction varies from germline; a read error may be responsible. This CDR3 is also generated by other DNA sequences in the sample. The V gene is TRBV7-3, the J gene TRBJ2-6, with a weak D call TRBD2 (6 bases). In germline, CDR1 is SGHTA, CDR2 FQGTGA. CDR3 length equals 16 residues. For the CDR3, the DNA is TGTGCCAGTAGCTTACTCGGGGGAGCTGGGGCCAACGTCCTGACTTTC. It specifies CASSLLGGAGANVLTF. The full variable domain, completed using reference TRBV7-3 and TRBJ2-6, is GAGVSQTPSNKVTEKGKYVELRCDPISGHTALYWYRQSLGQGPEFLIYFQGTGAADDSGLPNDRFFAVRPEGSVSTLKIQRTERGDSAVYLCASSLLGGAGANVLTFGAGSRLTVL.

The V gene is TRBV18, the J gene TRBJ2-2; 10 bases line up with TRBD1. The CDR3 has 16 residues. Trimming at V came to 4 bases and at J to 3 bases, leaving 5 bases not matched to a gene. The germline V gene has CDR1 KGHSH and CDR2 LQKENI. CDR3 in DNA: TGTGCCAGCTCACAAAGGACAGGGGGTGACACCGGGGAGCTGTTTTTT. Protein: CASSQRTGGDTGELFF.